Described below is a single TCR beta chain sequence and its context. Its antigen is still unknown. These data come from a study of T cells expressing NK-cell markers. Study as a whole: All TCR beta repertoires analysed originated from sorted CD3+CD56+NKG2C+, CD3+CD56+NKG2C- and CD3+CD56-NKG2C+ T cells. HCMV serostatus: seven of eight sequenced donors positive, one negative.

The CDR3 loop spans 13 amino acids. Germline V gene sequence: CDR1 KGHDR, CDR2 SFDVKD. Broader study findings: A range of roughly 1.0-8% of CD8+ T cells consisted of dominant NKG2C+ clonotypes in about six donors.

Generation of TCR beta cDNA was performed by 5'RACE template switching incorporating UMIs. TCRdb reprocessed the 5' RACE reads and reports one entry per CDR3 protein, with no DNA. Its table lists 300,000 to 500,000 distinct CDR3 sequences. This receptor was taken from a woman aged 45-59 years in good health. V and J are TRBV24-1 and TRBJ2-7. Sequenced: blood T cells: a sorted CD56 or NKG2C T cell subset, CD4+ or CD8+ T cells, or bulk PBMC T cells (not recorded which). The CDR3 here is CATNDGLTYEQYF.